This T cell receptor beta chain was recovered during a study of shared clonotypes between healthy human individuals. The study, taken as a whole, reports: For naive CD4 cells, roughly 5.5% of clonotypes were shared across several donors.

Using immunoSEQ multiplex PCR, the repertoire was profiled, and TCRdb retains in-frame clones only, with some absent. There are roughly 600,000 clones in the sample; roughly 98% occur only once, and approximately 0.3% lies in the top ten. Selected positively for CCR7 and CD45RO-negative, naive CD8 cells excluded terminally differentiated effector memory CD45RA+ cells. On this clone itself: Its matching antigen is unknown.

This CDR3 has 12 residues. Germline CDR1 MNHEY, CDR2 SMNVEV (reference sequence). The V end lost 5 bases, the J end lost 5 bases, and 9 bases lay between the germline ends. This receptor was obtained from a man aged 25-40 years in good health. The sequenced material came from naive CD8+ T cells sorted from blood. This chain links TRBV27 with TRBJ1-2; D uncertain. The CDR3, as DNA: TGTGCCAGCAGTGACCGTAGATATGGCTACACCTTC. Protein: CASSDRRYGYTF.